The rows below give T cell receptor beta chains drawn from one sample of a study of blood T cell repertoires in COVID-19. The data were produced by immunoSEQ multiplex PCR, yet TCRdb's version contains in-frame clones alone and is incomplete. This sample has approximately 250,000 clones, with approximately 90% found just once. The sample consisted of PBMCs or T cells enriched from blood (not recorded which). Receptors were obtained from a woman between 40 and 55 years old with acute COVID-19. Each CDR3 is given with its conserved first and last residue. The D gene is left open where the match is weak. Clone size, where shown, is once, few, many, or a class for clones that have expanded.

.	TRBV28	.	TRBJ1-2	CASSALQGTYGYTF	TGTGCCAGCAGTGCCCTTCAGGGGACCTATGGCTACACCTTC
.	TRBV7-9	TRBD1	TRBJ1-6	CASRTDRGIGSPLHF	TGTGCCAGCAGGACCGACAGGGGCATCGGTTCACCCCTCCACTTT
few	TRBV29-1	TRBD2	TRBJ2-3	CSVEGVAGVGADTQYF	TGCAGCGTTGAAGGGGTGGCGGGAGTCGGCGCAGATACGCAGTATTTT
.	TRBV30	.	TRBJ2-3	CAWRGQLADFTDTQYF	TGTGCCTGGAGAGGTCAGTTAGCGGATTTCACAGATACGCAGTATTTT
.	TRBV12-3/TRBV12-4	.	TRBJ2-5	CASSLREETQYF	TGTGCCAGCAGTTTAAGAGAAGAGACCCAGTACTTC
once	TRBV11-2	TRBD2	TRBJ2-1	CASSSMGEGLAASYEQFF	TGTGCCAGCAGCTCTATGGGGGAGGGACTAGCGGCGAGTTATGAGCAGTTCTTC
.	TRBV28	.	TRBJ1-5	CASSQTARGSGNQPQHF	TGTGCCAGCAGTCAAACCGCCAGGGGTTCAGGGAATCAGCCCCAGCATTTT
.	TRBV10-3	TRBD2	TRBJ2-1	CAISESSLAGGGNEQFF	TGTGCCATCAGTGAGTCCTCGCTAGCGGGAGGTGGTAATGAGCAGTTCTTC
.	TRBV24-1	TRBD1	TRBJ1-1	CATNGQGGNTEAFF	TGTGCCACCAATGGTCAGGGGGGAAACACTGAAGCTTTCTTT
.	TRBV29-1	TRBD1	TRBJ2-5	CSVEGYRGETQYF	TGCAGCGTTGAAGGCTACAGGGGAGAGACCCAGTACTTC
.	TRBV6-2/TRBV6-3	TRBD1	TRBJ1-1	CASSRQGLDEAFF	TGTGCCAGCAGTCGACAGGGACTCGATGAAGCTTTCTTT
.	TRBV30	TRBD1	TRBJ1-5	CAWSVLGQGDQPQHF	TGTGCCTGGAGTGTACTAGGACAGGGGGATCAGCCCCAGCATTTT
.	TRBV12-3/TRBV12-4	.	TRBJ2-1	CASSFLYEQFF	TGTGCCAGCAGTTTTCTCTATGAGCAGTTCTTC
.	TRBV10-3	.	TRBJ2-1	CAISTGTGNEQFF	TGTGCCATCAGTACCGGGACTGGGAATGAGCAGTTCTTC
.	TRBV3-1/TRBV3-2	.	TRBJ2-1	CASSQALAAGDNEQFF	TGTGCCAGCAGCCAAGCCCTCGCGGCAGGGGACAATGAGCAGTTCTTC
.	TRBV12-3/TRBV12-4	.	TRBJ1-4	CASRQQEKLFF	TGTGCCAGCAGACAACAAGAAAAACTGTTTTTT
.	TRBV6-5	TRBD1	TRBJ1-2	CASSLTGTGYGYTF	TGTGCCAGCAGTTTAACCGGGACAGGGTATGGCTACACCTTC
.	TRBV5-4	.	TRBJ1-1	CASSLSGANDEAFF	TGTGCCAGCAGCTTATCAGGGGCAAACGATGAAGCTTTCTTT
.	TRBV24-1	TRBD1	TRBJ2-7	CATSDTGQGARYEQYF	TGTGCCACCAGTGACACGGGACAGGGGGCGAGGTACGAGCAGTACTTC
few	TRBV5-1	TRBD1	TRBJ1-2	CASSLGQGDYGYTF	TGCGCCAGCAGCTTGGGACAGGGGGACTATGGCTACACCTTC
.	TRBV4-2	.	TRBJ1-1	CASSQDTRAGITEAFF	TGTGCCAGCAGCCAAGATACACGGGCAGGGATTACTGAAGCTTTCTTT
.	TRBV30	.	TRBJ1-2	CAWSVGAGGGYTF	TGTGCCTGGAGTGTAGGGGCAGGAGGGGGCTACACCTTC
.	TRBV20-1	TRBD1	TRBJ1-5	CSASIDRGLNQPQHF	TGCAGTGCTAGTATAGACAGGGGGCTCAATCAGCCCCAGCATTTT
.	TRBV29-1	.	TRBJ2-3	CSVEGPGRGSTDTQYF	TGCAGCGTTGAAGGTCCGGGGCGGGGTAGCACAGATACGCAGTATTTT
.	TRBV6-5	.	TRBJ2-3	CAEAEEDTQYF	TGTGCCGAGGCGGAGGAGGATACGCAGTATTTT
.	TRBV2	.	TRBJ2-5	CASSETRREEETQYF	TGTGCCAGCAGTGAGACTAGAAGGGAAGAAGAGACCCAGTACTTC
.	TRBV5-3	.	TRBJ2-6	CARSLGGFGANVLTF	TGTGCCAGAAGCTTGGGGGGCTTTGGGGCCAACGTCCTGACTTTC
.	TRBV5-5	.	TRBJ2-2	CASSFGLRNTGELFF	TGTGCCAGCAGCTTCGGTCTGAGGAACACCGGGGAGCTGTTTTTT
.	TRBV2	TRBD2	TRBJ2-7	CASRYKTSGSHAEQYF	TGTGCCAGCCGCTACAAGACTAGCGGGAGTCATGCCGAGCAGTACTTC
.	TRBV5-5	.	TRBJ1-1	CASSLVGAGTEAFF	TGTGCCAGCAGCTTGGTAGGGGCTGGCACTGAAGCTTTCTTT
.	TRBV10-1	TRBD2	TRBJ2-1	CASSDRLAGFTNEQFF	TGCGCCAGCAGTGACCGACTAGCGGGTTTTACAAATGAGCAGTTCTTC
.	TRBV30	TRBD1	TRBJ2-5	CAWSVGAQGARETQYF	TGTGCCTGGAGTGTTGGGGCGCAGGGGGCGCGGGAGACCCAGTACTTC
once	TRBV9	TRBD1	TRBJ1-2	CASSVNGQAGYGYTF	TGTGCCAGCAGCGTAAACGGACAGGCCGGCTATGGCTACACCTTC
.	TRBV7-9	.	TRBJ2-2	CASSAKERGELFF	TGTGCCAGCAGCGCCAAGGAGCGCGGGGAGCTGTTTTTT
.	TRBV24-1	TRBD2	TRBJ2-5	CATSAPAGGFQETQYF	TGTGCCACCTCCGCGCCGGCGGGAGGGTTCCAAGAGACCCAGTACTTC
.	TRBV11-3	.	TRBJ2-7	CASSLDGSSYEQYF	TGTGCCAGCAGCTTAGACGGGAGCTCCTACGAGCAGTACTTC